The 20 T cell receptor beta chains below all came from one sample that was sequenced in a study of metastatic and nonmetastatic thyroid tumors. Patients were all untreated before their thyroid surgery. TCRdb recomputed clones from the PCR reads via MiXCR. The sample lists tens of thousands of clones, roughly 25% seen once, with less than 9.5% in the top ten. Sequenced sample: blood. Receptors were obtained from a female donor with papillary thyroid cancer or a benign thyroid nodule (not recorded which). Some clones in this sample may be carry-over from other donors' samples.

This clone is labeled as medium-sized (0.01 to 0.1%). The CDR3 region is CASGGQDTGELFF. The CDR3 bases are TGTGCCAGCGGAGGACAGGACACCGGGGAGCTGTTTTTT. This sequence joins TRBV6-4 and TRBJ2-2, with 7 bases fitting TRBD1. The germline CDR1 and CDR2 sequences are MRHNA and SNTAGT. The CDR3 spans 13 residues. V gave up 8 bases and J gave up 3 bases; unmatched junction bases: 3.

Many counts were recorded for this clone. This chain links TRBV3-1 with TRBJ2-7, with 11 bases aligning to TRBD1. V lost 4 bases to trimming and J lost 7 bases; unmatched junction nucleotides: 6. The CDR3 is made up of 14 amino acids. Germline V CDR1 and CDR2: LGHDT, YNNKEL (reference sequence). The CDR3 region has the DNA TGTGCCAGCAGCCTTGGACAGGGGGCGAGGGAGCAGTACTTC. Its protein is CASSLGQGAREQYF.

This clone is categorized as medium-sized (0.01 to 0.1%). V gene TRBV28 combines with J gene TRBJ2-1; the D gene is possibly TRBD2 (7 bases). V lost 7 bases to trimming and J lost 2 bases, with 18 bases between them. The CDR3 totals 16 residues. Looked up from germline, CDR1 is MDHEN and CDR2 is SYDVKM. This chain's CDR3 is CASITGGLAAYNEQFF. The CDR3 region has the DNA TGTGCCAGCATTACTGGGGGGCTAGCGGCCTACAATGAGCAGTTCTTC. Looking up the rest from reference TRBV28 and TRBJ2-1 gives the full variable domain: DVKVTQSSRYLVKRTGEKVFLECVQDMDHENMFWYRQDPGLGLRLIYFSYDVKMKEKGDIPEGYSVSREKKERFSLILESASTNQTSMYLCASITGGLAAYNEQFFGPGTRLTVL.

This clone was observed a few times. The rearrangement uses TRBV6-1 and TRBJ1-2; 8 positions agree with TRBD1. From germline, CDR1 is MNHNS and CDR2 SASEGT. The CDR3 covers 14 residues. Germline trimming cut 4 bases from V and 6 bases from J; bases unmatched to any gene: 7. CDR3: CASSGRQGWNGYTF. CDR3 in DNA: TGTGCCAGCAGTGGAAGACAGGGGTGGAATGGCTACACCTTC.

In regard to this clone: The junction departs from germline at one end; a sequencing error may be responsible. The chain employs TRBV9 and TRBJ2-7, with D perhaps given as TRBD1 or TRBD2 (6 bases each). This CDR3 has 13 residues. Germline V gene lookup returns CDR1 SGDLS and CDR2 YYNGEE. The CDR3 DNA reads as TGTGCCAGCAGCGTAGGAGGGGGGTTGGAGCTGTACTTC. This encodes CASSVGGGLELYF.

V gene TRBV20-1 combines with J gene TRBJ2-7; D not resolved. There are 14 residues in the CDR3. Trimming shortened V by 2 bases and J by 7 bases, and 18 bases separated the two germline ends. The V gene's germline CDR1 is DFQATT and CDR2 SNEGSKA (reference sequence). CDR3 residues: CSARKTVSPQEQYF. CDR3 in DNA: TGCAGTGCTAGAAAAACAGTGTCCCCCCAAGAGCAGTACTTC.

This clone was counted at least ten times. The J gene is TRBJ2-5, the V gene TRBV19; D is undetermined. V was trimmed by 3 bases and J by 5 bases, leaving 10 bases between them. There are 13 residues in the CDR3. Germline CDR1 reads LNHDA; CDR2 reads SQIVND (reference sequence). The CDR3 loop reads CASSIRFVETQYF. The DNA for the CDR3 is TGTGCCAGTAGTATTCGTTTCGTTGAGACCCAGTACTTC.

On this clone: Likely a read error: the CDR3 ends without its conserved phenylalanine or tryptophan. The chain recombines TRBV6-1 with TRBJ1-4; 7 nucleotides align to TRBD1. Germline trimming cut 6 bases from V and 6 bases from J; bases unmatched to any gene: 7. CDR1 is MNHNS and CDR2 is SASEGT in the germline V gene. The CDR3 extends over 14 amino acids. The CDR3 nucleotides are TGTGCCAGCAGCTGGAGAGGGGGCGATGAAAAACTGTTTTTG. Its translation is CASSWRGGDEKLFL.

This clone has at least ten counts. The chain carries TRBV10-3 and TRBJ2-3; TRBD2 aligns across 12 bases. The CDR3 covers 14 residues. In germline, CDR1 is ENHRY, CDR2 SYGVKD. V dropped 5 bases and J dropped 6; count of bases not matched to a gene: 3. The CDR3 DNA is TGTGCCATCAGTCCTAGCGGGAGGGCCGATACGCAGTATTTT. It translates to CAISPSGRADTQYF.

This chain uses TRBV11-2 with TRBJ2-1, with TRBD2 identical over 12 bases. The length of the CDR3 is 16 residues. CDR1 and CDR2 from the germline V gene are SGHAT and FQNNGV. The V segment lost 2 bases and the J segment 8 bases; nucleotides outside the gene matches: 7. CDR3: CASSLSLTSGSDEQFF. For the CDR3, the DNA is TGTGCCAGCAGCTTATCTCTGACTAGCGGGAGTGATGAGCAGTTCTTC.

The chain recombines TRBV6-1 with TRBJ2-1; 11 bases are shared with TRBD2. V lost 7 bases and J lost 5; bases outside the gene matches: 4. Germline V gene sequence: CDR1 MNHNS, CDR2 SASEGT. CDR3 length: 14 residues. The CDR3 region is CASTPGLADNEQFF. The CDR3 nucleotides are TGTGCCAGCACCCCGGGACTAGCGGACAATGAGCAGTTCTTC.

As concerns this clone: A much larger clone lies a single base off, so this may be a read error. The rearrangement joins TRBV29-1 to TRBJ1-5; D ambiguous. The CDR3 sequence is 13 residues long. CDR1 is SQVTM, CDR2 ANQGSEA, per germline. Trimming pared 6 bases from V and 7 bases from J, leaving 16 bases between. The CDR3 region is CSVLEGMDQPQHF. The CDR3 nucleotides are TGCAGCGTGCTGGAGGGTATGGACCAGCCCCAGCATTTT.

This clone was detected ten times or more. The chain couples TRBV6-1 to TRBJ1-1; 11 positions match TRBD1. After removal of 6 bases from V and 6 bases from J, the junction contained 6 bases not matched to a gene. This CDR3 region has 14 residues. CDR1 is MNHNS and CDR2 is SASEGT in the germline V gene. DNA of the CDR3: TGTGCCAGCAGGCGGACAGGGGGCAACCCTGAAGCTTTCTTT. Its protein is CASRRTGGNPEAFF.

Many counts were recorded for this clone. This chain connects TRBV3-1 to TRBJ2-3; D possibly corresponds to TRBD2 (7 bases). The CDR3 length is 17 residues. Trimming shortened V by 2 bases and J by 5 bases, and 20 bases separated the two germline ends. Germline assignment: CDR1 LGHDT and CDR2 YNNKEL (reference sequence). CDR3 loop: CASSQYRSSGGGDTQYF. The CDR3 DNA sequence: TGTGCCAGCAGCCAATATCGGTCTAGCGGAGGGGGAGATACGCAGTATTTT.

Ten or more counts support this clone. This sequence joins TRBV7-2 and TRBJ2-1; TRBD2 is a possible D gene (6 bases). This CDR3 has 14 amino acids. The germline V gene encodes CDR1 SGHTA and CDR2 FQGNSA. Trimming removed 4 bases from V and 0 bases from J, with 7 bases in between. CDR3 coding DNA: TGTGCCAGCAGCTCGGACTACTCCTACAATGAGCAGTTCTTC. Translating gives CASSSDYSYNEQFF. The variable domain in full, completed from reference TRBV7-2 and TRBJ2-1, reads GAGVSQSPSNKVTEKGKDVELRCDPISGHTALYWYRQSLGQGLEFLIYFQGNSAPDKSGLPSDRFSAERTGGSVSTLTIQRTQQEDSAVYLCASSSDYSYNEQFFGPGTRLTVL.

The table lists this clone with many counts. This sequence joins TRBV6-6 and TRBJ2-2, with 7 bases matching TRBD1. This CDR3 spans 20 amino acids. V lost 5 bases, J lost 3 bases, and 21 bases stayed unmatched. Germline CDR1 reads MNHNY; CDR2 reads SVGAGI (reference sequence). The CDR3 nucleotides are TGTGCCAGCAGTCCCTCCCCGGGCAGGGGGTCACTGGTTCACACCGGGGAGCTGTTTTTT. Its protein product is CASSPSPGRGSLVHTGELFF.

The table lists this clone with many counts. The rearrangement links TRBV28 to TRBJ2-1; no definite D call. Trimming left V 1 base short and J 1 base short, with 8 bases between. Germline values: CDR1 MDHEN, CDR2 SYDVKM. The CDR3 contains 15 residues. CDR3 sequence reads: CASSLFLRSYNEQFF. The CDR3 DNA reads TGTGCCAGCAGTTTATTCTTGAGATCCTACAATGAGCAGTTCTTC.

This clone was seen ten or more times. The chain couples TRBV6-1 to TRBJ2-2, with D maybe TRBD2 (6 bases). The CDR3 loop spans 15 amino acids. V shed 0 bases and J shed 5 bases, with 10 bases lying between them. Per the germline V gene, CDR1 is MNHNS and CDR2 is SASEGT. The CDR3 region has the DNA TGTGCCAGCAGTGAAGCGTGGGGGAGGACCGGGGAGCTGTTTTTT. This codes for CASSEAWGRTGELFF.

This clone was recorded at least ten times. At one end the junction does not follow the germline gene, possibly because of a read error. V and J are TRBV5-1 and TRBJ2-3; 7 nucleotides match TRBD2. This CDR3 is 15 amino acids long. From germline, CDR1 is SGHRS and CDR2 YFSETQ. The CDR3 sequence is CASSGEGRSVDAQYF. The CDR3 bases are TGCGCCAGCAGCGGGGAGGGCAGGTCGGTAGATGCGCAGTATTTT.

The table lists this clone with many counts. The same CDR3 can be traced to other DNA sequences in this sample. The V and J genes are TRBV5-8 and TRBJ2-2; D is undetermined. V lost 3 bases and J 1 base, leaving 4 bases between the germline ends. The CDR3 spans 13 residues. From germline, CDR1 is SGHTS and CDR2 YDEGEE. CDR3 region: CASSSRNTGELFF. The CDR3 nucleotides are TGTGCCAGCAGCTCCAGGAACACCGGGGAGCTGTTTTTT.